This TCR beta chain is drawn from a study of T cell responses to AZD1222 COVID-19 vaccine. This clone was picked up one time. Antigen unknown. The ends were cut back, 1 base at V and 0 bases at J, with 19 bases in the middle. The CDR3 loop spans 20 amino acids. Germline-derived CDR1 and CDR2 are LGHNA and YSLEER. The table came from immunoSEQ multiplex PCR; TCRdb's copy has only in-frame clones and leaves some out. The data hold roughly 160,000 clones, with approximately 92% observed a single time. Findings of the study overall: Among spike-specific TCRs, nearly half reportedly target unmutated variant regions.

The material was peripheral blood, obtained on day 0 of AZD1222 vaccination. The receptor's source is an adult in good health. V and J are TRBV4-3 and TRBJ2-6; possibly TRBD1 for D (5 bases). In DNA form, the CDR3 reads TGCGCCAGCAGCCAAGTACTCTACCGACAGCCTAGCTCTGGGGCCAACGTCCTGACTTTC. It encodes CASSQVLYRQPSSGANVLTF.